A few counts support the clone carrying this TCR beta chain. Trimming cost V 2 bases and J 5 bases; bases outside gene matches: 9. Germline V lookup: CDR1 SGHKS, CDR2 YYEKEE (reference sequence). CDR3 length: 16 amino acids. The sample comes from a study of Graves' ophthalmopathy and Graves' hyperthyroidism. Amplification of the TCR beta CDR3 regions used RNA transcripts (as template). The workflow started with a first-round RT-PCR run with HTBI primers and then moved on to a second-round multiplex PCR. TCRdb reprocessed the multiplex PCR reads with MiXCR, giving one entry per CDR3 protein. Found here are approximately 480,000 distinct CDR3 sequences, about 15% of them singletons; the top ten hold over 7.5%.

Sequencing was done on a sample of blood. The V call is TRBV5-5, the J call TRBJ2-7; TRBD1 matches 11 bases. This receptor was taken from a woman aged 25-40 years with Graves' ophthalmopathy. DNA for the CDR3: TGTGCCAGCAGCTTCTTATCTGGACAGGGGGCGGACGAGCAGTACTTC. Translating gives CASSFLSGQGADEQYF.